The 25 T cell receptor beta chains below were found in one sample sequenced in a study of T cell responses to AZD1222 COVID-19 vaccine. Method: immunoSEQ multiplex PCR; TCRdb's copy keeps in-frame clones and lacks some. The sample has roughly 110,000 clones, roughly 91% seen once. The sequencing used peripheral blood, collected 28 days after the second AZD1222 dose. The source of these receptors is an adult who received the AZD1222 COVID-19 vaccine.

This chain uses TRBV7-9 with TRBJ1-5; no firm D call. In germline, CDR1 is SEHNR, CDR2 FQNEAQ (reference sequence). Trimming cost V 5 bases and J 6 bases, with 11 bases left between them. The CDR3 contains 13 residues. The CDR3 bases are TGTGCCAGCAGCGTTGCGGGGAGTCAGCCCCAGCATTTT. This gives the protein CASSVAGSQPQHF.

V usage is TRBV3-1 (or the pseudogene TRBV3-2) and J usage is TRBJ1-5; 10 bases match TRBD1. Germline values: CDR1 LGHDT, CDR2 YNNKEL (reference sequence). This CDR3 contains 15 residues. The junction had 3 bases not matched to a gene; V was cut back by 3 bases and J by 4 bases. Written as DNA, the CDR3 is TGTGCCAGCAGCCACGACAGGGGGCCGAATCAGCCCCAGCATTTT. It yields the protein CASSHDRGPNQPQHF.

This clone appeared many times. The chain links TRBV4-1 to TRBJ1-2; 11 nucleotides agree with TRBD1. Germline V CDR1 and CDR2: MGHRA, YSYEKL. V gave up 1 base and J gave up 7 bases; unmatched junction bases: 5. CDR3 length: 15 amino acids. DNA for the CDR3: TGCGCCAGCAGCCAAGGGGGACAGGGGGTTATTGGCTACACCTTC. It codes for CASSQGGQGVIGYTF.

The V call is TRBV4-1, the J call TRBJ2-1; 9 nucleotides align to TRBD1. The germline CDR1 and CDR2 sequences are MGHRA and YSYEKL. CDR3 length equals 15 residues. The J segment lost 6 bases and the V segment lost 2 bases, leaving 5 bases of the junction unmatched. The chain's CDR3 is CASSQRTGVFNEQFF. CDR3 DNA sequence: TGCGCCAGCAGCCAACGGACAGGGGTCTTCAATGAGCAGTTCTTC.

V usage is TRBV5-5 and J usage is TRBJ1-2, with D possibly being TRBD1 (5 bases). This CDR3 is 15 amino acids long. V lost 1 base to trimming and J lost 4 bases, with 14 bases between them. The germline V gene has CDR1 SGHKS and CDR2 YYEKEE (reference sequence). CDR3 nucleotide sequence: TGTGCCAGCAGCTTGATCGAGCAGGGCCCCTATGGCTACACCTTC. This translates into CASSLIEQGPYGYTF. Supplemented by reference TRBV5-5 and TRBJ1-2, the full variable domain reads DAGVTQSPTHLIKTRGQQVTLRCSPISGHKSVSWYQQVLGQGPQFIFQYYEKEERGRGNFPDRFSARQFPNYSSELNVNALLLGDSALYLCASSLIEQGPYGYTFGSGTRLTVV.

This rearrangement joins TRBV7-2 to TRBJ2-7; perhaps D is TRBD1 or TRBD2 (6 bases each). Germline V gene data show CDR1 as SGHTA and CDR2 as FQGNSA. The ends were cut back, 4 bases at V and 3 bases at J, with 19 bases in the middle. The CDR3 has 16 amino acids. The CDR3 loop is CASSYPARGAGYEQYF. CDR3 nucleotide sequence: TGTGCCAGCAGCTACCCTGCTAGGGGGGCGGGCTACGAGCAGTACTTC.

The rearrangement uses TRBV7-2 and TRBJ1-2; 7 bases are shared with TRBD1. Germline CDR1 SGHTA, CDR2 FQGNSA. This CDR3 spans 14 amino acids. Unmatched junction bases numbered 3, after V lost 1 base and J lost 4 bases. The CDR3 sequence: CASSLGQGGYGYTF. CDR3 nucleotide sequence: TGTGCCAGCAGCTTAGGACAGGGAGGCTATGGCTACACCTTC.

The chain employs TRBV5-5 and TRBJ2-1; tentatively, D is TRBD2 (6 bases). CDR3 length: 15 residues. Trimming cost V 4 bases and J 5 bases, with 16 bases left between them. The germline gives CDR1 SGHKS, CDR2 YYEKEE (reference sequence). The CDR3 nucleotides are TGTGCCAGCAGCCGAGGGGTAGGAGGGGACAATGAGCAGTTCTTC. Residues: CASSRGVGGDNEQFF.

This sequence joins TRBV2 and TRBJ2-4; TRBD1 matches 9 bases. Germline-derived CDR1 and CDR2 are SNHLY and FYNNEI. The V gene end was trimmed by 6 bases and the J gene end by 0 bases; junction bases not matched to a gene: 12. The CDR3 extends over 18 amino acids. CDR3 DNA sequence: TGTGCCAGCAGGGAACGGACAGGGGACAGCCTAGCCAAAAACATTCAGTACTTC. As protein: CASRERTGDSLAKNIQYF.

This rearrangement joins TRBV2 to TRBJ1-4; maybe TRBD1 (6 bases). This CDR3 has 13 residues. Trimming stripped 7 bases from V and 4 bases from J, with 10 bases between. Germline CDR1 is SNHLY and CDR2 is FYNNEI. Written as DNA, the CDR3 is TGTGCCAGCAACGACAGGCGTAATGAAAAACTGTTTTTT. The encoded protein is CASNDRRNEKLFF.

V is TRBV29-1 and J is TRBJ2-5; TRBD2 aligns across 7 bases. This CDR3 has 13 residues. Per germline, CDR1 SQVTM and CDR2 ANQGSEA. V lost 7 bases and J lost 1; bases outside the gene matches: 6. CDR3 bases: TGCAGCGCCCTTGGGGGGGGCCAAGAGACCCAGTACTTC. It codes for CSALGGGQETQYF.

By share of the sample, this clone is medium-sized. The chain couples TRBV19 to TRBJ2-1; 15 nucleotides line up with TRBD2. Germline CDR1 reads LNHDA; CDR2 reads SQIVND (reference sequence). Trimming at V came to 9 bases and at J to 5 bases, leaving 14 bases not matched to a gene. This CDR3 comprises 18 residues. The CDR3 loop is CASRRGLAGGPNHNEQFF. The CDR3 DNA is TGTGCCAGCCGACGCGGACTAGCGGGGGGGCCCAACCACAATGAGCAGTTCTTC.

The chain joins TRBV18 to TRBJ2-6; no reliable D call. This CDR3 has 17 residues. Trimming took 2 bases from V and 1 from J, leaving 12 bases between them. Germline loops: CDR1 KGHSH, CDR2 LQKENI. CDR3 in amino acids: CASSPLPRASGANVLTF. In DNA form, the CDR3 reads TGTGCCAGCTCACCATTACCTAGGGCGTCTGGGGCCAACGTCCTGACTTTC.

This chain connects TRBV18 to TRBJ1-3; D remains unclear. In germline, CDR1 is KGHSH, CDR2 LQKENI. V shed 2 bases and J shed 6 bases, with 20 bases lying between them. The CDR3 loop spans 17 amino acids. This CDR3 is CASSPGPQVGNTNTIYF. DNA of the CDR3: TGTGCCAGCTCACCAGGGCCCCAGGTGGGGAACACAAACACCATATATTTT. Full variable domain (missing parts from reference TRBV18 and TRBJ1-3): NAGVMQNPRHLVRRRGQEARLRCSPMKGHSHVYWYRQLPEEGLKFMVYLQKENIIDESGMPKERFSAEFPKEGPSILRIQQVVRGDSAAYFCASSPGPQVGNTNTIYFGEGSWLTVV.

The chain carries TRBV27 and TRBJ1-6; no clear D. With 3 bases removed from V and 1 base from J, the gap between germline ends came to 7 bases. This CDR3 is built from 15 residues. The germline gives CDR1 MNHEY, CDR2 SMNVEV (reference sequence). The CDR3 region is CASSFSGSYNSPLHF. DNA for the CDR3: TGTGCCAGCAGTTTCTCGGGATCCTATAATTCACCCCTCCACTTT.

This clone appeared once. The chain employs TRBV7-2 and TRBJ2-5, with D hard to call. Trimming cost V 1 base and J 0 bases, with 9 bases left between them. The CDR3 consists of 15 residues. The V gene's germline CDR1 is SGHTA and CDR2 FQGNSA. The CDR3 region is CASSLVSAYQETQYF. In nucleotides, the CDR3 is TGTGCCAGCAGCTTAGTATCTGCGTACCAAGAGACCCAGTACTTC.

V gene TRBV7-2 combines with J gene TRBJ1-5; D possibly corresponds to TRBD1 (5 bases). The CDR3 has 15 amino acids. Germline lookup yields CDR1 SGHTA and CDR2 FQGNSA. The V and J ends lost 0 bases and 8 bases respectively, with 14 bases between them. In DNA, the CDR3 is TGTGCCAGCAGCTTAGCGGTGGGGCGTACGGAGCCCCAGCATTTT. As protein: CASSLAVGRTEPQHF.

CDR3 residues: CASSKGGQGALTEAFF. Here the CDR3 DNA reads TGTGCCAGCAGCAAGGGGGGCCAGGGGGCTTTGACTGAAGCTTTCTTT. The chain combines TRBV6-2 or TRBV6-3 with TRBJ1-1; 8 bases align to TRBD1. CDR1 MNHEY and CDR2 SVGEGT come from the germline V gene. Losses at the gene ends were 6 bases for V and 5 bases for J; bases not matched to a gene: 14. The CDR3 sequence is 16 residues long.

The chain has TRBV30 and TRBJ1-3, with D possibly matching TRBD1 (6 bases). This CDR3 is built from 13 residues. The ends were cut back, 5 bases at V and 4 bases at J, with 12 bases in the middle. Germline V gene sequence: CDR1 GTSNPN, CDR2 SVGIG (reference sequence). In DNA, the CDR3 is TGTGCCTGGCGCCGGGGACAAGGAAACACCATATATTTT. It is translated as CAWRRGQGNTIYF.

This chain connects TRBV18 to TRBJ1-3; 10 nucleotides line up with TRBD1. Germline V lookup: CDR1 KGHSH, CDR2 LQKENI. This CDR3 spans 17 amino acids. Losses at the gene ends were 3 bases for V and 4 bases for J; bases not matched to a gene: 9. CDR3 protein: CASSPPRQGAKGNTIYF. DNA for the CDR3: TGTGCCAGCTCACCCCCCCGACAGGGGGCGAAAGGAAACACCATATATTTT.

The gene calls are TRBV3-1 (or the pseudogene TRBV3-2) and TRBJ1-1; D is unresolved. Germline V gene lookup returns CDR1 LGHDT and CDR2 YNNKEL (reference sequence). Between the trimmed V and J ends, which lost 2 bases and 0 bases, there was a span of 7 bases. The CDR3 has 14 amino acids. CDR3 amino acids: CASSQLGMNTEAFF. The CDR3, as DNA: TGTGCCAGCAGCCAACTTGGGATGAACACTGAAGCTTTCTTT.

This rearrangement joins TRBV4-2 to TRBJ2-1; perhaps TRBD2 as D (7 bases). Trimming left V 1 base short and J 5 bases short, with 18 bases between. Germline CDR1 reads LGHNA; CDR2 reads YNFKEQ. This CDR3 has 17 residues. This CDR3 is CASSQGMRGPANNEQFF. CDR3 nucleotide sequence: TGTGCCAGCAGCCAAGGAATGCGGGGGCCGGCAAACAATGAGCAGTTCTTC.

This clone was observed once. This chain links TRBV6-5 with TRBJ1-5; the D is unclear. CDR3 size: 14 residues. The germline gives CDR1 MNHEY, CDR2 SVGAGI. The V end lost 4 bases, the J end lost 3 bases, and 10 bases lay between the germline ends. In DNA, the CDR3 is TGTGCCAGCAGTTCAACAGACTTCAATCAGCCCCAGCATTTT. As protein: CASSSTDFNQPQHF.

This chain connects TRBV28 to TRBJ1-6; no firm D call. The germline gives CDR1 MDHEN, CDR2 SYDVKM. This CDR3 comprises 13 residues. V was clipped by 5 bases and J by 13 bases, with 15 bases between them. The CDR3 reads CASSPPNGVPLHF. CDR3 nucleotides: TGTGCCAGCAGTCCCCCCAACGGTGTCCCCCTCCACTTT.

This chain joins TRBV18 and TRBJ2-7; either TRBD1 or TRBD2 may supply D (7 bases each). The V gene lost 6 bases and the J gene lost 4 bases, with 19 bases spanning the gap. The germline gives CDR1 KGHSH, CDR2 LQKENI. This CDR3 has 15 residues. DNA of the CDR3: TGTGCCAGCTCCCTTACAACAGGGGAGGGTTACGAGCAGTACTTC. Its protein product is CASSLTTGEGYEQYF.